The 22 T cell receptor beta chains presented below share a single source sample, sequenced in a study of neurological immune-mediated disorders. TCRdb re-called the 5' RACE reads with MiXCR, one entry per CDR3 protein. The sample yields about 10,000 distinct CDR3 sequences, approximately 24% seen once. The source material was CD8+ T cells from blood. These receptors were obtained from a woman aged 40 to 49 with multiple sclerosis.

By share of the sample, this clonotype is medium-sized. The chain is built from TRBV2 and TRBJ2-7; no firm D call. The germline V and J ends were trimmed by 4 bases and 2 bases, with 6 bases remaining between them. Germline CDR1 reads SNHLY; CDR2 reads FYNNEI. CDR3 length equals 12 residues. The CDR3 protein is CASSAETYEQYF. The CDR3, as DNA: TGTGCCAGCAGTGCTGAAACCTACGAGCAGTACTTC. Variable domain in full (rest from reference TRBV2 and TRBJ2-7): EPEVTQTPSHQVTQMGQEVILRCVPISNHLYFYWYRQILGQKVEFLVSFYNNEISEKSEIFDDQFSVERPDGSNFTLKIRSTKLEDSAMYFCASSAETYEQYFGPGTRLTVT.

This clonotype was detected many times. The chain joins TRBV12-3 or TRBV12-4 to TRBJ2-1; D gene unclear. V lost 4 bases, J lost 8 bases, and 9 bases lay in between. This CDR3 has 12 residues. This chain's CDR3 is CASSYTGHEQFF. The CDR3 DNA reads TGTGCCAGCAGTTACACGGGCCATGAGCAGTTCTTC.

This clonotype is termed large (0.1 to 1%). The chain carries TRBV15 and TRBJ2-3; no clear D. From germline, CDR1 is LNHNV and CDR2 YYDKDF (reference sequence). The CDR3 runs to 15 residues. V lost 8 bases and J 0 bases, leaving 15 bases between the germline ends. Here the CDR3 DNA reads TGTGCCACCGCAAAGGGCGCGGTGAGCACAGATACGCAGTATTTT. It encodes CATAKGAVSTDTQYF.

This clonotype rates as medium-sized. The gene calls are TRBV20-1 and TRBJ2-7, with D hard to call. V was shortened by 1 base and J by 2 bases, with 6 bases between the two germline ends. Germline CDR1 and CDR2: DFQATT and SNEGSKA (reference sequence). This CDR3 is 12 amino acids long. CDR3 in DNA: TGCAGTGCTAGAGGGATACCCTACGAGCAGTACTTC. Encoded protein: CSARGIPYEQYF.

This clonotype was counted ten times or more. CDR3 DNA: TGTGCCAGCAGCTTCTCACCAGGGGGGGGCTACACCTTC. It translates to CASSFSPGGGYTF. The chain recombines TRBV5-6 with TRBJ1-2; 7 bases fit TRBD1. Germline CDR1 reads SGHDT; CDR2 reads YYEEEE. J lost 8 bases, V lost 2 bases, and 6 bases had no gene match. This CDR3 is built from 13 residues.

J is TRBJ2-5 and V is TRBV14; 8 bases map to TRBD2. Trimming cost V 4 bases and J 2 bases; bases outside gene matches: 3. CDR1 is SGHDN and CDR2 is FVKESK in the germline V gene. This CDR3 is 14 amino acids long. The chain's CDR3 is CASSRLAGQETQYF. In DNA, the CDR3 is TGTGCCAGCAGCCGATTAGCGGGGCAAGAGACCCAGTACTTC.

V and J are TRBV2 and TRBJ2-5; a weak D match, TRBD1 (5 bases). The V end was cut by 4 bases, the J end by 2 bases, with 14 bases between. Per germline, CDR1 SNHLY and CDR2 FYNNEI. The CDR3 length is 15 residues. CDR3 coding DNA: TGTGCCAGCAGTGTCTCAGGGTGGGAACAAGAGACCCAGTACTTC. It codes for CASSVSGWEQETQYF.

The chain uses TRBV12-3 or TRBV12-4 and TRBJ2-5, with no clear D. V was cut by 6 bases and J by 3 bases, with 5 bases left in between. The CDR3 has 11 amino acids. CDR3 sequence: CASSTKETQYF. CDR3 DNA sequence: TGTGCCAGCAGCACCAAAGAGACCCAGTACTTC.

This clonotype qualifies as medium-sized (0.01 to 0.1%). Written as DNA, the CDR3 is TGCAGCGTTGCCGGGGGCGATACCTACGAGCAGTACTTC. This translates into CSVAGGDTYEQYF. The V gene is TRBV29-1, the J gene TRBJ2-7; the D call may be TRBD1 or TRBD2 (6 bases each). Per the germline V gene, CDR1 is SQVTM and CDR2 is ANQGSEA. This CDR3 contains 13 residues. Trimming stripped 4 bases from V and 2 bases from J, with 12 bases between.

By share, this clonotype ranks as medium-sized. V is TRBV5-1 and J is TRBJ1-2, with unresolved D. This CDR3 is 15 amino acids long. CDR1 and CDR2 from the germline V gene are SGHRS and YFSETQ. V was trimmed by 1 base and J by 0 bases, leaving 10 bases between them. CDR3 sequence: CASSLLPGANYGYTF. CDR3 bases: TGCGCCAGCAGCTTGTTACCGGGCGCTAACTATGGCTACACCTTC.

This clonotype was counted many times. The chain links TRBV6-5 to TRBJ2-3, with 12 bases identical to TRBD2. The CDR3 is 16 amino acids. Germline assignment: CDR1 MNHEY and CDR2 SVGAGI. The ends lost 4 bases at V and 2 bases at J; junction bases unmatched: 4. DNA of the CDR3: TGTGCCAGCAGTTCGACTAGCGGGGGATACACAGATACGCAGTATTTT. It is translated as CASSSTSGGYTDTQYF.

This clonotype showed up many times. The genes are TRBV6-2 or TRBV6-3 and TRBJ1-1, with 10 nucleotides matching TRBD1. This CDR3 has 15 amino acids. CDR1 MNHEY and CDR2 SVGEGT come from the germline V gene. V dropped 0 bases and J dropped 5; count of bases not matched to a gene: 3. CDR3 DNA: TGTGCCAGCAGTTACTCGGGACAGGGGCGGACTGAAGCTTTCTTT. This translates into CASSYSGQGRTEAFF.

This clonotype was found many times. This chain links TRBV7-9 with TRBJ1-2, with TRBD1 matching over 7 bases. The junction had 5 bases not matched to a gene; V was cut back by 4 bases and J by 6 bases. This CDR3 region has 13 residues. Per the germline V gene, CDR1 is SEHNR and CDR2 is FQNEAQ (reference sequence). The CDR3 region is CASSSGTVNGYTF. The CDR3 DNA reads TGTGCCAGCAGCTCCGGGACAGTGAATGGCTACACCTTC.

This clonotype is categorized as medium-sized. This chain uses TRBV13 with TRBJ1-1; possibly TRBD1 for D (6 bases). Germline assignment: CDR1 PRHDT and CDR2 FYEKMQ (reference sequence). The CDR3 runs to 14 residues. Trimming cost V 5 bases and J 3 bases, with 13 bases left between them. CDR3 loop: CASSLGHGDTEAFF. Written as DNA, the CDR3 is TGTGCCAGCAGCCTGGGACATGGGGACACTGAAGCTTTCTTT. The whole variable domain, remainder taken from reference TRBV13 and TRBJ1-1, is AAGVIQSPRHLIKEKRETATLKCYPIPRHDTVYWYQQGPGQDPQFLISFYEKMQSDKGSIPDRFSAQQFSDYHSELNMSSLELGDSALYFCASSLGHGDTEAFFGQGTRLTVV.

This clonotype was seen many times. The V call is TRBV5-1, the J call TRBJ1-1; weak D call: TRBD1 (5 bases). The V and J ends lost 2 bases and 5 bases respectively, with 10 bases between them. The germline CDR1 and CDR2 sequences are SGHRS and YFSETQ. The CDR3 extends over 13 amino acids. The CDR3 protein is CASSFGGETEAFF. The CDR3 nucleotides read TGCGCCAGCAGCTTTGGAGGGGAAACTGAAGCTTTCTTT. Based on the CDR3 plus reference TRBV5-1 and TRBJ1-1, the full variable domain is KAGVTQTPRYLIKTRGQQVTLSCSPISGHRSVSWYQQTPGQGLQFLFEYFSETQRNKGNFPGRFSGRQFSNSRSEMNVSTLELGDSALYLCASSFGGETEAFFGQGTRLTVV.

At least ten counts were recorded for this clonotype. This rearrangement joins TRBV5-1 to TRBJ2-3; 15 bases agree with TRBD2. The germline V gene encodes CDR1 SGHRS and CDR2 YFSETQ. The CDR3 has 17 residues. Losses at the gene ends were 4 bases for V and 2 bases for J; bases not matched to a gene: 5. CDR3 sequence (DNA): TGCGCCAGCAGCCTCGGACTAGCGGGGGGGGACACAGATACGCAGTATTTT. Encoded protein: CASSLGLAGGDTDTQYF.

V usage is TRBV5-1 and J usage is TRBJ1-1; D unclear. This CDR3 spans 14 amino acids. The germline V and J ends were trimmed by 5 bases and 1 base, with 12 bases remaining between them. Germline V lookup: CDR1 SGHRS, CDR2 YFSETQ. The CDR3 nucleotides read TGCGCCAGCAGACTGGCGTCCGAGAACACTGAAGCTTTCTTT. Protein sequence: CASRLASENTEAFF.

The CDR3 nucleotides read TGTGCCAGCAGCCAATACGGGTGGAGACGAAATGAGCAGTTCTTC. This translates into CASSQYGWRRNEQFF. The V and J genes are TRBV14 and TRBJ2-1, with D unclear. Trimming pared 2 bases from V and 7 bases from J, leaving 15 bases between. The CDR3 loop spans 15 amino acids. In germline, CDR1 is SGHDN, CDR2 FVKESK.

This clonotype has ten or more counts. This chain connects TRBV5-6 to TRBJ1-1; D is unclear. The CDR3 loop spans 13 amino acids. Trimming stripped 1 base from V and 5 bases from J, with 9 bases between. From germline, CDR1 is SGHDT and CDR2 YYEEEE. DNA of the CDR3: TGTGCCAGCAGCTTGCTCGGGAGGACTGAAGCTTTCTTT. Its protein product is CASSLLGRTEAFF.

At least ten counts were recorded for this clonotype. The CDR3, as DNA: TGCGCCAGCAGTGGGGCGGGGCGCACAGATACGCAGTATTTT. Its protein product is CASSGAGRTDTQYF. V is TRBV10-2 and J is TRBJ2-3, with a weak D call TRBD2 (6 bases). This CDR3 spans 14 amino acids. The germline V gene has CDR1 WSHSY and CDR2 SAAADI. The ends were cut back, 4 bases at V and 1 base at J, with 9 bases in the middle.

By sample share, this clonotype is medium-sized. DNA for the CDR3: TGCGCCAGCAGCCAGAGCGGGGAGACCCAGTACTTC. This encodes CASSQSGETQYF. The chain carries TRBV4-1 and TRBJ2-5, with D maybe TRBD2 (6 bases). The CDR3 covers 12 residues. V lost 3 bases and J lost 5, with 7 bases in between. The V gene's germline CDR1 is MGHRA and CDR2 YSYEKL.

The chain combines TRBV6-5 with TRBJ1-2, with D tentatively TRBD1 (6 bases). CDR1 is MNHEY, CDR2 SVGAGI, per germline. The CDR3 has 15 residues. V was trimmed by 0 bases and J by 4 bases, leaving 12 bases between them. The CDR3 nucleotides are TGTGCCAGCAGTTACTCGCAGGGGCGCGGCTATGGCTACACCTTC. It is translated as CASSYSQGRGYGYTF.